This TCR beta chain originates from a study of T cell responses to AZD1222 COVID-19 vaccine. Study-wide results and caveats: The study found Spike-specific TCR breadth and depth rose after two AZD1222 doses. Reportedly, nearly half the spike-specific TCRs target unmutated variant regions. There were vaccine-associated CD4 TCRs across spike, dominant at 160-218 and 743-854. AZD1222 recipients seropositive at baseline numbered only six or seven.

From germline, CDR1 is SGHTA and CDR2 FQGNSA. This CDR3 comprises 12 residues. Unmatched junction bases numbered 2, after V lost 5 bases and J lost 4 bases. Sequencing was performed with immunoSEQ multiplex PCR; in TCRdb, only in-frame clones are kept and a portion is missing. The data contain about 150,000 clones, 90% of them singletons. In the case of this clone: Its specificity is not known.

This TCR was sampled from an adult in good health. This sequence joins TRBV7-2 and TRBJ2-7, with 7 bases matching TRBD1. This specimen consisted of peripheral blood, obtained on day 0 of AZD1222 vaccination. CDR3 DNA: TGTGCCAGCAGCAGACAGGGTTACGAGCAGTACTTC. Translating gives CASSRQGYEQYF.